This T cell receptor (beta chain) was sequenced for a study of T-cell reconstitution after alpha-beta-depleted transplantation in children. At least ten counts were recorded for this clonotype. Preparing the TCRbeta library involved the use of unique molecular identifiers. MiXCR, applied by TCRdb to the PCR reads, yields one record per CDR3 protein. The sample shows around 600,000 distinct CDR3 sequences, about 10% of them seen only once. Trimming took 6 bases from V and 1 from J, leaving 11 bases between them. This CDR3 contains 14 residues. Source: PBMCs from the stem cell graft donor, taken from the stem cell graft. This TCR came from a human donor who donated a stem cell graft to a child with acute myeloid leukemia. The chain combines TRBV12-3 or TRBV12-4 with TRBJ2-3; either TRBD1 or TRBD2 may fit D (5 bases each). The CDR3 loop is CASREWDGTDTQYF. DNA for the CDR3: TGTGCCAGCAGAGAGTGGGACGGCACAGATACGCAGTATTTT.